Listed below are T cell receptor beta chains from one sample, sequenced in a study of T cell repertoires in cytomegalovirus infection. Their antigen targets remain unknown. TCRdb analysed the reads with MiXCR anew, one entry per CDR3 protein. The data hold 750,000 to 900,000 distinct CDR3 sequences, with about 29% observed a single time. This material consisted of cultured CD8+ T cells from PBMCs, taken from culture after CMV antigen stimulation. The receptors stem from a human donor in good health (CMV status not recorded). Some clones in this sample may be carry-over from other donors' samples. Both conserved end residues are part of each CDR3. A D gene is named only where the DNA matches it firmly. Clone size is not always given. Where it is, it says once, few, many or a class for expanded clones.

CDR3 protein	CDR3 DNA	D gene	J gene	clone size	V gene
CSVDYLGSPYGYTF	TGCAGCGTTGATTACCTGGGGAGTCCGTATGGCTACACCTTC	-	TRBJ1-2	-	TRBV29-1
CSVRGDRAYEQYF	TGCAGCGTGCGGGGGGATAGGGCCTACGAGCAGTACTTC	TRBD2	TRBJ2-7	-	TRBV29-1
CAVRAGYEQFF	TGTGCCGTGAGGGCCGGCTATGAGCAGTTCTTC	-	TRBJ2-1	-	TRBV10-3
CASVGISNANTEAFF	TGTGCCAGCGTGGGGATCAGTAACGCGAACACTGAAGCTTTCTTT	-	TRBJ1-1	-	TRBV11-3
CASSISVGRQSPLHF	TGTGCCAGTAGTATCTCTGTAGGGCGGCAATCACCCCTCCACTTT	-	TRBJ1-6	-	TRBV19
CATSDHKAGLTGELFF	TGTGCCACCAGTGACCACAAGGCAGGGCTTACCGGGGAGCTGTTTTTT	-	TRBJ2-2	-	TRBV24-1
CSAREVGQGAEDGNQPQHF	TGCAGTGCTAGAGAAGTGGGGCAGGGGGCGGAGGATGGCAATCAGCCCCAGCATTTT	TRBD1	TRBJ1-5	-	TRBV20-1
CASSSRFEGVTQYF	TGTGCCAGCAGCTCCCGTTTCGAAGGCGTTACCCAGTACTTC	-	TRBJ2-5	-	TRBV7-6
CSAREANQNTQYF	TGCAGTGCTAGAGAGGCCAACCAGAACACGCAGTATTTT	-	TRBJ2-3	-	TRBV20-1
CSAPGQGVDTF	TGCAGCGCCCCGGGACAGGGGGTGGACACCTTC	TRBD1	TRBJ1-2	-	TRBV29-1
CASSLIPYEQYF	TGTGCCAGCAGCTTAATCCCCTACGAGCAGTACTTC	-	TRBJ2-7	many	TRBV7-6
CASGEGLEAFF	TGTGCCAGCGGAGAGGGTCTTGAAGCTTTCTTT	-	TRBJ1-1	few	TRBV27
CASSYVSSAEETQYF	TGTGCCAGCAGTTACGTCTCTAGCGCCGAAGAGACCCAGTACTTC	-	TRBJ2-5	-	TRBV6-6
CASSEQDRTLNTGELFF	TGTGCCAGCAGTGAACAGGACAGGACCTTGAACACCGGGGAGCTGTTTTTT	TRBD1	TRBJ2-2	-	TRBV6-1
CASGDRVGYEQYF	TGTGCCAGTGGAGACAGGGTAGGCTACGAGCAGTACTTC	TRBD1	TRBJ2-7	-	TRBV19
CASSPRGLAVDTQYF	TGCGCCAGCAGCCCACGCGGACTGGCAGTGGATACGCAGTATTTT	-	TRBJ2-3	-	TRBV4-1
CASSFTSLPTDTQYF	TGTGCCAGCAGCTTTACTAGCCTCCCCACAGATACGCAGTATTTT	-	TRBJ2-3	-	TRBV7-6
CASSPGPTTPRHGYTF	TGTGCCAGTAGTCCGGGACCGACAACCCCCAGGCATGGCTACACCTTC	-	TRBJ1-2	-	TRBV19
CASSVEGGTTLYGYTF	TGTGCCAGCAGCGTAGAAGGGGGCACAACTCTCTATGGCTACACCTTC	TRBD1	TRBJ1-2	-	TRBV9
CASSYSGYDQPQHF	TGTGCCAGCAGTTACTCCGGTTACGATCAGCCCCAGCATTTT	-	TRBJ1-5	few	TRBV6-2/TRBV6-3
CASSDPPDTQYF	TGTGCCAGCAGTGATCCCCCAGATACGCAGTATTTT	-	TRBJ2-3	-	TRBV6-1
CASASGGDIHF	TGTGCCAGTGCATCAGGGGGCGATATTCACTTC	TRBD1	TRBJ2-7	-	TRBV19
CSVVTGMGNQPQHF	TGCAGCGTTGTAACAGGGATGGGCAATCAGCCCCAGCATTTT	-	TRBJ1-5	few	TRBV29-1
CASSLWDTMNTEAFF	TGTGCCAGCAGCTTATGGGACACGATGAACACTGAAGCTTTCTTT	-	TRBJ1-1	-	TRBV11-2